What follows describes a single TCR beta chain. Repertoires were generated with immunoSEQ multiplex PCR, while TCRdb's copy carries only in-frame clones and drops some. The table shows tens of thousands of clones, with roughly nine tenths occurring only once. The sample originates from a study of T cell changes during pregnancy in multiple sclerosis. The sample here was peripheral blood, taken in the second trimester of pregnancy. The TCR was taken from a female donor with multiple sclerosis, enrolled in a pregnancy study.

The CDR3 spells CASGTPVGAFYGYTF. The CDR3 region has the DNA TGTGCCAGCGGAACCCCGGTGGGGGCTTTTTATGGCTACACCTTC. The gene calls are TRBV9 and TRBJ1-2; the D gene is possibly TRBD1 (6 bases). CDR3 length: 15 amino acids. From germline, CDR1 is SGDLS and CDR2 YYNGEE. The germline V and J ends were trimmed by 7 bases and 5 bases, with 21 bases remaining between them.